This TCR beta chain came from a study of shared clonotypes between healthy human individuals. Study observations and caveats: Estimated richness values were generally larger in naive subsets than in memory subsets. Only blood samples were collected, and tissue repertoires likely differ.

As to this clone: Antigen specificity is unknown.

The assay was run at deep level. The assay was immunoSEQ multiplex PCR, and TCRdb's table has in-frame clones only and misses some. The sample lists roughly 1.4 million clones, approximately 98.5% occurring once. Germline loops: CDR1 SGHVS, CDR2 FNYEAQ. The CDR3 length is 14 residues. Trimming took 0 bases from V and 4 from J, leaving 8 bases between them. This TCR was recovered from a man aged 25 to 40 in good health. The chain carries TRBV7-6 and TRBJ2-3; TRBD2 is a possible D gene (5 bases). Material: naive CD4+ T cells sorted from blood. The subset here: CD45RA+ positively selected. CDR3 coding DNA: TGTGCCAGCAGCTTAGCCCTAGCTGCAGATACGCAGTATTTT. Encoded protein: CASSLALAADTQYF.